This is a list of T cell receptor beta chains from one sample in a study of vaccination effects on CD4 cells after COVID-19. Here immunoSEQ multiplex PCR was the method, and the copy in TCRdb shows in-frame clones only, minus some. The table includes tens of thousands of clones, approximately 79% detected once. These receptors' antigens are unknown. This sample comprised CD4+ T cells from PBMCs cultured with HCoV-229E spike peptides, obtained before COVID-19 vaccination. The receptors were sampled from a human donor who received a COVID-19 vaccine. The CDR3 runs from the conserved cysteine through the conserved F or W. The D gene is left open where the match is weak. Clone size is shown for a subset of rows, as once, few, many or a class of expanded clone.

>-|-|TRBV12-5|TRBJ2-6
TGTGCTAGTGCCAACACAGTGACCTCTGGGGCCAACGTCCTGACTTTC
CASANTVTSGANVLTF
>TRBD1|few|TRBV6-5|TRBJ1-4
TGTGCCAGCAACAGGGGTAATGAAAAACTGTTTTTT
CASNRGNEKLFF
>-|-|TRBV9|TRBJ2-3
TGTGCCAGCAGCGTCCAACCTGGGGGGTCAACCTACGGCACAGATACGCAGTATTTT
CASSVQPGGSTYGTDTQYF
>-|-|TRBV7-3|TRBJ2-6
TGTGCCAGCCAAAGATTTGGACGGTGGAGCTCCTCTGGGGCCAACGTCCTGACTTTC
CASQRFGRWSSSGANVLTF
>TRBD1|-|TRBV27|TRBJ1-1
TGTGCCAGCAGTCCAAGGACAGGGGCGGCCACTGAAGCTTTCTTT
CASSPRTGAATEAFF
>-|-|TRBV15|TRBJ1-1
TGTGCCACCAGCAGAGATCCGGGCGCTGAAGCTTTCTTT
CATSRDPGAEAFF
>-|-|TRBV4-1|TRBJ1-1
TGCGCCATCAGGGACGCCATGAACACTGAAGCTTTCTTT
CAIRDAMNTEAFF
>-|few|TRBV10-3|TRBJ1-1
TGTGCCATCAGGGCTAATGTGGGCACTGAAGCTTTCTTT
CAIRANVGTEAFF
>TRBD1|-|TRBV6-5|TRBJ1-4
TGTGCCAGCAGACAACAGGGGGCGAGGGAAAAACTGTTTTTT
CASRQQGAREKLFF
>-|-|TRBV2|TRBJ2-3
TGTGCCAGCAGTGAAGTGACTCCCACAGATACGCAGTATTTT
CASSEVTPTDTQYF
>-|-|TRBV7-3|TRBJ1-2
TGTGCCAGCAGCTTAAATGCCGTGAGCTATGGCTACACCTTC
CASSLNAVSYGYTF
>TRBD1|-|TRBV7-2|TRBJ2-5
TGTGCCAGCAGCACATTCCGGGACAGGGGACATCCTAGGGGGGAGACCCAGTACTTC
CASSTFRDRGHPRGETQYF
>-|medium-sized|TRBV19|TRBJ2-2
TGTGCCAGTAGTTTGGTAGAGACCGGGGAGCTGTTTTTT
CASSLVETGELFF
>-|-|TRBV9|TRBJ1-3
TGTGCCAGCAGCGTACCAGGGATCGGTGGAAACACCATATATTTT
CASSVPGIGGNTIYF
>TRBD1|-|TRBV5-1|TRBJ2-3
TGCGCCAGCAGCTTGACAGGGGACGGCACAGATACGCAGTATTTT
CASSLTGDGTDTQYF
>TRBD1|-|TRBV28|TRBJ1-5
TGTGCCAGCAGTCACAGGGGGCGCGTTCAGCCCCAGCATTTT
CASSHRGRVQPQHF
>-|few|TRBV4-1|TRBJ1-2
TGCGCCAGCAGCCAAGAACTAGCGGTAGGCTATGGCTACACCTTC
CASSQELAVGYGYTF